This T cell receptor beta chain was identified in a study of shared clonotypes between healthy human individuals. Findings of the study overall: Blood was the only sampled material, and tissue repertoires likely differ. Naive subsets, compared against memory subsets, generally had larger estimated richness values.

On this clone: Its antigen is not identified.

Terminally differentiated effector memory CD45RA+ cells were left out of the naive CD8 fraction, which was CD45RO-negative and positively selected for CCR7. Sorted-subset replicate PCRs used around 200 ng of genomic DNA. This amount corresponded to 33,000 or so T cell genomes. As originally analysed: ImmunoSEQ output lacked quality scores and full-length reads, limiting matched filtering. Sequenced by immunoSEQ multiplex PCR; TCRdb stores in-frame clones only, minus some. Clonal size and the V and J genes are those of that table, whereas D and trimming came from the DNA. In the table there are roughly 2.1 million clones, under 95% of which are singletons. The sequence was obtained from a man between 18 and 29 years old in good health. Some clones in this sample may be carry-over from other donors' samples. Material for sequencing was naive CD8+ T cells from PBMCs.

CDR3 DNA: TGTGCCAGCAGTTTTACCGGGCCTGCCTACGAGCAGTACTTC. Amino acids: CASSFTGPAYEQYF. The rearrangement links TRBV27 to TRBJ2-7; D gene unclear. Germline values: CDR1 MNHEY, CDR2 SMNVEV (reference sequence). Trimming took off 3 bases at V and 2 bases at J, with 11 bases between the two ends. The CDR3 totals 14 residues.